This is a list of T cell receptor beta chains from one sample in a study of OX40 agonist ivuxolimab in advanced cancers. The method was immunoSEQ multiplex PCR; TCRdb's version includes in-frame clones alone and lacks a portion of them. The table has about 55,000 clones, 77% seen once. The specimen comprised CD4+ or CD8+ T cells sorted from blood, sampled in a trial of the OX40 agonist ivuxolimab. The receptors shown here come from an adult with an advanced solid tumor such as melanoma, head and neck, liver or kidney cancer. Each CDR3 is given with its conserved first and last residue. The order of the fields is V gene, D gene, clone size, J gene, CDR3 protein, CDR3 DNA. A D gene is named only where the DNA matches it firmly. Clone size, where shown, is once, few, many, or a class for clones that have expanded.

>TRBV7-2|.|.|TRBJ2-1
CASSLGSTSYNEQFF
TGTGCCAGCAGCTTAGGGAGCACCTCCTACAATGAGCAGTTCTTC
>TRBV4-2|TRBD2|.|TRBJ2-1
CASSPQTSGRGNEQFF
TGTGCCAGCAGCCCTCAAACTAGCGGGAGAGGTAATGAGCAGTTCTTC
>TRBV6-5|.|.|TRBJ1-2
CASSYSGVYGYTF
TGTGCCAGCAGTTACTCGGGCGTCTATGGCTACACCTTC
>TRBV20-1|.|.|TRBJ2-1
CSGGREDEQFF
TGCAGTGGAGGAAGGGAAGATGAGCAGTTCTTC
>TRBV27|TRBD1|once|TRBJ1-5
CASSPRDRAFNQPQHF
TGTGCCAGCAGCCCCCGAGACAGGGCCTTCAATCAGCCCCAGCATTTT
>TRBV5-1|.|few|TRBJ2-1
CASSLARSTAYNEQFF
TGCGCCAGCAGCTTGGCCAGGAGCACAGCCTACAATGAGCAGTTCTTC
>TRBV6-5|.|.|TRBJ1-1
CASSYQGASEAFF
TGTGCCAGCAGTTACCAAGGAGCTAGTGAAGCTTTCTTT
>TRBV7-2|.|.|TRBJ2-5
CASSRAPGGLQETQYF
TGTGCCAGCAGCCGAGCCCCGGGGGGCCTACAAGAGACCCAGTACTTC
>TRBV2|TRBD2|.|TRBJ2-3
CASTRLASTDTQYF
TGTGCCAGCACGCGACTAGCGTCGACAGATACGCAGTATTTT
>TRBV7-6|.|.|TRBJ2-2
CASSFDKNTGELFF
TGTGCCAGCAGCTTCGACAAGAACACCGGGGAGCTGTTTTTT
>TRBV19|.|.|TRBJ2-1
CASSPGGGRADEQFF
TGTGCCAGTAGTCCAGGGGGCGGGAGGGCCGATGAGCAGTTCTTC
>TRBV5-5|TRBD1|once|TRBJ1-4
CASSLDRGHDEKLFF
TGTGCCAGCAGCTTGGACAGGGGGCATGACGAAAAACTGTTTTTT
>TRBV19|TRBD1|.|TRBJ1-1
CASGGDRGRSGTEAFF
TGTGCCAGCGGGGGAGACAGGGGGCGATCGGGCACTGAAGCTTTCTTT
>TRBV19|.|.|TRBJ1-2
CASSTGPRPYGYTF
TGTGCCAGTAGTACCGGGCCCAGGCCCTATGGCTACACCTTC
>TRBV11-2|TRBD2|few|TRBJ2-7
CASSVSGGPYEQYF
TGTGCCAGCAGCGTTAGCGGGGGCCCCTACGAGCAGTACTTC
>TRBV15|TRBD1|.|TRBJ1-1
CATSARTGATEAFF
TGTGCCACCAGCGCCAGGACAGGGGCCACTGAAGCTTTCTTT
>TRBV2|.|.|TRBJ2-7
CASSEPREQYF
TGTGCCAGCAGTGAACCGAGGGAGCAGTACTTC
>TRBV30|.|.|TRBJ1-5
CAWSGGWNQPQHF
TGTGCCTGGAGTGGGGGGTGGAATCAGCCCCAGCATTTT
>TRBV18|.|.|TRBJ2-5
CASSPVGETQYF
TGTGCCAGCTCACCTGTCGGTGAGACCCAGTACTTC
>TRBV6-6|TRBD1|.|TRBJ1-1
CASSYQGAMNTEAFF
TGTGCCAGCAGTTACCAGGGGGCCATGAACACTGAAGCTTTCTTT